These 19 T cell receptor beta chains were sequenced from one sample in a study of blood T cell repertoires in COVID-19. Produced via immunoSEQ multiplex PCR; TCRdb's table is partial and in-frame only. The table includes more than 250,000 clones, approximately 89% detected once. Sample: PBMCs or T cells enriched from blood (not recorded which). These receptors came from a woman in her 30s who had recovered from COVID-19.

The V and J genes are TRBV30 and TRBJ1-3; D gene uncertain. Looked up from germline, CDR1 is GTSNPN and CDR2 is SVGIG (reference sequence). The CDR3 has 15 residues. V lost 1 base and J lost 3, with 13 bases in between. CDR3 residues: CAWSGMESYGNTIYF. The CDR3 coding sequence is TGTGCCTGGAGTGGTATGGAGTCGTATGGAAACACCATATATTTT.

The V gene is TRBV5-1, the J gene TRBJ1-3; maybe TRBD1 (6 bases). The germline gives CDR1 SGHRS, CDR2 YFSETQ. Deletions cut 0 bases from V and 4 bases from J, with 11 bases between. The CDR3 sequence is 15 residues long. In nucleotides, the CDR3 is TGCGCCAGCAGCTTGGATGGGACACAAGGAAACACCATATATTTT. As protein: CASSLDGTQGNTIYF.

CDR3 amino acids: CASSIRGSKADTQYF. The CDR3 DNA reads TGTGCCAGTAGTATTCGTGGTAGCAAGGCAGATACGCAGTATTTT. The chain is built from TRBV19 and TRBJ2-3; D unresolved. This CDR3 has 15 residues. V shed 3 bases and J shed 4 bases, with 14 bases lying between them. CDR1 is LNHDA and CDR2 is SQIVND in the germline V gene (reference sequence). The variable domain in full, with the rest retrieved from reference TRBV19 and TRBJ2-3, is DGGITQSPKYLFRKEGQNVTLSCEQNLNHDAMYWYRQDPGQGLRLIYYSQIVNDFQKGDIAEGYSVSREKKESFPLTVTSAQKNPTAFYLCASSIRGSKADTQYFGPGTRLTVL.

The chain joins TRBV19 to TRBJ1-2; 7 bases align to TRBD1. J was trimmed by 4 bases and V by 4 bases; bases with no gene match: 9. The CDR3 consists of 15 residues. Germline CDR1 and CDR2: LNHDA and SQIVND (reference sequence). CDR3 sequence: CASSTRQGTSYGYTF. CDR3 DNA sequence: TGTGCCAGTAGTACGAGACAGGGCACAAGCTATGGCTACACCTTC.

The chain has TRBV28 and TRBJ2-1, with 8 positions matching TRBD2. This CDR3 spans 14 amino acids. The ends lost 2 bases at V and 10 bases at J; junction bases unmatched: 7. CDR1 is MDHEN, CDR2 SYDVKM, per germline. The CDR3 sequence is CASSLAGGRKEQFF. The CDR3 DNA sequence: TGTGCCAGCAGTTTAGCGGGGGGCCGTAAGGAGCAGTTCTTC.

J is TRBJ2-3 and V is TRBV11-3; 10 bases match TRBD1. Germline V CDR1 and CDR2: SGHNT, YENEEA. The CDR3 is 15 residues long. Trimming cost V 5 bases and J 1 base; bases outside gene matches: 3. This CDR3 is CASSKDRGGTDTQYF. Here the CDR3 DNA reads TGTGCCAGCAGCAAGGACAGGGGGGGCACAGATACGCAGTATTTT. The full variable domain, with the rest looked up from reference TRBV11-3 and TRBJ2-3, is EAGVVQSPRYKIIEKKQPVAFWCNPISGHNTLYWYLQNLGQGPELLIRYENEEAVDDSQLPKDRFSAERLKGVDSTLKIQPAELGDSAVYLCASSKDRGGTDTQYFGPGTRLTVL.

The CDR3 reads CATSEPGTGKDFF. The CDR3, as DNA: TGTGCCACCAGTGAGCCCGGGACAGGGAAGGATTTCTTT. The chain links TRBV24-1 to TRBJ1-1, with 9 bases identical to TRBD1. Trimming cost V 4 bases and J 13 bases; bases outside gene matches: 9. This CDR3 has 13 amino acids. Germline V gene data show CDR1 as KGHDR and CDR2 as SFDVKD.

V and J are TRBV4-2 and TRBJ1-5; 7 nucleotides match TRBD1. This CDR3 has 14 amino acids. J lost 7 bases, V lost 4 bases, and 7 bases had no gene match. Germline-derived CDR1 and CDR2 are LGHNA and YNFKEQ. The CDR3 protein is CASSPRQGGQPQHF. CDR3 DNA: TGTGCCAGCAGCCCACGACAGGGCGGGCAGCCCCAGCATTTT.

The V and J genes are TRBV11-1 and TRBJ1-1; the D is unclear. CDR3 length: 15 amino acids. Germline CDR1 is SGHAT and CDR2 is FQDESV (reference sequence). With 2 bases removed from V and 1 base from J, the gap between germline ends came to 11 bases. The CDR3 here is CASSLTPTQNTEAFF. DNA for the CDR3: TGTGCCAGCAGCTTAACCCCAACTCAGAACACTGAAGCTTTCTTT.

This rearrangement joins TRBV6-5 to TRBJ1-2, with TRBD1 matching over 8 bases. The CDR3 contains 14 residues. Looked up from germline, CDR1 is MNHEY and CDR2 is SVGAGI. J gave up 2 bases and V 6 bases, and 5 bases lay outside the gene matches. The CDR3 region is CASSPGTGNYGYTF. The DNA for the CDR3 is TGTGCCAGCAGCCCCGGGACAGGCAACTATGGCTACACCTTC.

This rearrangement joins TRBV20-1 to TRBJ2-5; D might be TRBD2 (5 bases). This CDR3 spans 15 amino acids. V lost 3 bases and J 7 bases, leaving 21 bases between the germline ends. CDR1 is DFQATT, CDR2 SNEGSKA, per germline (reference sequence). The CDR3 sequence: CSASFTSRVGVTQYF. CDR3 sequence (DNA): TGCAGTGCTAGTTTCACGTCCCGGGTCGGGGTGACCCAGTACTTC.

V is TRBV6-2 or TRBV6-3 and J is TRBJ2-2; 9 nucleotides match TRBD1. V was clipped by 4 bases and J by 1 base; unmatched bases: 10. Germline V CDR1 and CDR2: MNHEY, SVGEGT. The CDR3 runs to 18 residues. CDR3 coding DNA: TGTGCCAGCAGTTTAAATACGGACAGGGGCGTGAACACCGGGGAGCTGTTTTTT. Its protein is CASSLNTDRGVNTGELFF.

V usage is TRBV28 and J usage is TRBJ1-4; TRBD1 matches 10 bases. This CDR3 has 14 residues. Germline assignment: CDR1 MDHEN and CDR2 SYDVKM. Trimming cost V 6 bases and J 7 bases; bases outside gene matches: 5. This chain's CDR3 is CASSGQGVGEKLFF. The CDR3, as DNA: TGTGCCAGCAGCGGACAGGGGGTGGGTGAAAAACTGTTTTTT.

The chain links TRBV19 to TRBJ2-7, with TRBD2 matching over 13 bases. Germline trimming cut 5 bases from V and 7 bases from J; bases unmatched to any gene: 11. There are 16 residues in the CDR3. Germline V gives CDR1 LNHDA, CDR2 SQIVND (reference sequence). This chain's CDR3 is CASSLQTSGGSREQYF. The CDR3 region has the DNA TGTGCCAGTAGTCTTCAGACTAGCGGGGGGTCTCGGGAGCAGTACTTC.

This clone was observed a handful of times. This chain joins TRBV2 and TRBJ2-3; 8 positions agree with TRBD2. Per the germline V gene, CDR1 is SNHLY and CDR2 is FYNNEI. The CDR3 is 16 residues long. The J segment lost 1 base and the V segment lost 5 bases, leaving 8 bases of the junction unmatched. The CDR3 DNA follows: TGTGCCAGCAGTAGAACTAGCGGAGTGGGCACAGATACGCAGTATTTT. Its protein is CASSRTSGVGTDTQYF. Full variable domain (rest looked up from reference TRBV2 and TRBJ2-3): EPEVTQTPSHQVTQMGQEVILRCVPISNHLYFYWYRQILGQKVEFLVSFYNNEISEKSEIFDDQFSVERPDGSNFTLKIRSTKLEDSAMYFCASSRTSGVGTDTQYFGPGTRLTVL.

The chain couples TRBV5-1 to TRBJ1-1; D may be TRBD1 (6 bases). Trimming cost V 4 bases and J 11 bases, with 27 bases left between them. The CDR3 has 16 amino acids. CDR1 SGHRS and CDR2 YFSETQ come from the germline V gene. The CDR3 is CASSPTLGQSGASAFF. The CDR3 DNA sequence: TGCGCCAGCAGCCCTACCCTTGGACAGAGCGGGGCGTCGGCTTTCTTT.

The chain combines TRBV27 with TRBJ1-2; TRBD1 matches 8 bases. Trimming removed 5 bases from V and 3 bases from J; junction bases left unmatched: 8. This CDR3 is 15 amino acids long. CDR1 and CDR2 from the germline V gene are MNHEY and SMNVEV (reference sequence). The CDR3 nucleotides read TGTGCCAGCAGTCAAGACAGGGGAGCTGACTATGGCTACACCTTC. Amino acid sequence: CASSQDRGADYGYTF.

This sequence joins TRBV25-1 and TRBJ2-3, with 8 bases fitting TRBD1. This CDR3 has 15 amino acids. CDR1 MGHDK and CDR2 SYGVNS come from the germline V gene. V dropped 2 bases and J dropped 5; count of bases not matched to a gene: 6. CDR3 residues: CASSERTGRKDTQYF. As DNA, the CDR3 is TGTGCCAGCAGTGAACGGACAGGGAGGAAAGATACGCAGTATTTT.

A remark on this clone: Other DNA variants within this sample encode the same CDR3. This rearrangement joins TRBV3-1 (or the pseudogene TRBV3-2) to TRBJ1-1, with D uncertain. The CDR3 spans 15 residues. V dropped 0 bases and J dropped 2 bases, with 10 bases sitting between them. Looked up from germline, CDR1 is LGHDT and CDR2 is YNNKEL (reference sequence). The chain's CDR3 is CASSQDLGGNTEAFF. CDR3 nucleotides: TGTGCCAGCAGCCAAGATCTTGGAGGTAACACTGAAGCTTTCTTT.